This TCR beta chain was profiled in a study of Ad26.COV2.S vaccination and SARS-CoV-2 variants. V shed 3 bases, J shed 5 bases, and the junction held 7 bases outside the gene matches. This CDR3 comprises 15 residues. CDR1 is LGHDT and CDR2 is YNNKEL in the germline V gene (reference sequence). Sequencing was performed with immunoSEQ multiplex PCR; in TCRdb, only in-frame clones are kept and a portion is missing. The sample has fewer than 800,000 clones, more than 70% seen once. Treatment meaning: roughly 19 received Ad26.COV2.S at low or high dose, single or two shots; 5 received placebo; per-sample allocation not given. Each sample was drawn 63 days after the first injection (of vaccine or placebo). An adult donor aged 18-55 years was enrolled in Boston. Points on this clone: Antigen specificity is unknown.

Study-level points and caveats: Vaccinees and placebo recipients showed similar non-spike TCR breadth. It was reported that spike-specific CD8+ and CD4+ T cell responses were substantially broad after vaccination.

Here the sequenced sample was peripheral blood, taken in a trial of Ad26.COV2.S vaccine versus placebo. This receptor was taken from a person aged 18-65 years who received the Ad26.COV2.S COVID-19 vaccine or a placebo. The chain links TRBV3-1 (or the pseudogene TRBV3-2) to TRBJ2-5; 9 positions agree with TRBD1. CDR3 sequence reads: CASSHRTGVRETQYF. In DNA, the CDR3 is TGTGCCAGCAGCCACCGGACAGGGGTGCGGGAGACCCAGTACTTC.